This TCR beta chain was obtained from a study of T cells after yellow fever vaccination. Study background: It was SMART-Seq v4 Ultra Low Input that prepared the fractions with low cell numbers. Study findings and constraints: Abundant clonotypes from the bulk population could contaminate FACS-sorted repertoires. The booster saw the reappearance of most primary-vaccination clones (roughly 97% CD4, almost 90% CD8).

The TCR cDNA carried a universal primer site and UMIs from 5'RACE template switching. TCRdb analysed the 5' RACE reads with MiXCR anew, one entry per CDR3 protein. Counted here are 70,000 or so distinct CDR3 sequences, about 7.2% occurring once; the ten biggest clones make up approximately 29%. This clonotype was detected ten times or more. The antigen is not known. CDR1 is SGHAT, CDR2 FQNNGV, per germline. V was clipped by 2 bases and J by 5 bases; unmatched bases: 8. This CDR3 has 15 amino acids. The chain employs TRBV11-2 and TRBJ2-5; 7 bases are shared with TRBD2. The source material was CD8+ T cells sorted from PBMCs, sampled approximately 11 days after the first yellow fever vaccination. This sequence was found in a man aged 18 to 29 who received the YFV17D yellow fever vaccine. Written as DNA, the CDR3 is TGTGCCAGCAGCTTATTCGCGGGGAGGGAGGAGACCCAGTACTTC. It is translated as CASSLFAGREETQYF.